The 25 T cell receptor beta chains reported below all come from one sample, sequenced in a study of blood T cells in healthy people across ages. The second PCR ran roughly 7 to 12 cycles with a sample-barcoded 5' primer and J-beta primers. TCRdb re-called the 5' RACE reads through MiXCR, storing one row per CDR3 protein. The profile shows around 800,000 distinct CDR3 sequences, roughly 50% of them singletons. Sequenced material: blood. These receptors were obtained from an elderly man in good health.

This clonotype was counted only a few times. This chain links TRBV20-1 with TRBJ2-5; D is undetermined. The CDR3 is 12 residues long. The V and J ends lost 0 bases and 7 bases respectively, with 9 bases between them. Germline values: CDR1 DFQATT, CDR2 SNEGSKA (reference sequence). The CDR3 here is CSARDPGGTQYF. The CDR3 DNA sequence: TGCAGTGCTAGAGACCCGGGTGGGACCCAGTACTTC.

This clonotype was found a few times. CDR3 in amino acids: CASSIISNSEQYF. The CDR3 DNA is TGCGCCAGCAGCATCATCTCCAACAGCGAGCAGTACTTC. V gene TRBV5-1 combines with J gene TRBJ2-7, with D unclear. Trimming took off 4 bases at V and 6 bases at J, with 14 bases between the two ends. Per germline, CDR1 SGHRS and CDR2 YFSETQ. The CDR3 contains 13 residues.

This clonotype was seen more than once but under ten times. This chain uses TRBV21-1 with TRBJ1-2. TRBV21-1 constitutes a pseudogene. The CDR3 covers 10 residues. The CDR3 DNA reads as TGTGCCAGCAGCATGGATGGCTACACCTTC. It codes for CASSMDGYTF.

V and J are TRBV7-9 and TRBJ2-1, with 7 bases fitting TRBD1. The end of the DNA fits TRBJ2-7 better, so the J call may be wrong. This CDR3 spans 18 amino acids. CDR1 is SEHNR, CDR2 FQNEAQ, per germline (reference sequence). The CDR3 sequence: CASSTNLGQATSYNEQYF. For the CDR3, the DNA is TGTGCCAGCAGCACCAACCTCGGACAGGCGACTTCCTACAATGAGCAGTACTTC.

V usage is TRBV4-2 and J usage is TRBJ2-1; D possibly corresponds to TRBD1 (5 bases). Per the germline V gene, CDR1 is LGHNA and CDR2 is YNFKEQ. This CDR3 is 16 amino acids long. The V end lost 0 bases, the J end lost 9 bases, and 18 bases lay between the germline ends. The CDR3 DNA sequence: TGTGCCAGCAGCCAAGAACAGGACGTCGAAGTCGGTGAGCAGTTCTTC. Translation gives CASSQEQDVEVGEQFF.

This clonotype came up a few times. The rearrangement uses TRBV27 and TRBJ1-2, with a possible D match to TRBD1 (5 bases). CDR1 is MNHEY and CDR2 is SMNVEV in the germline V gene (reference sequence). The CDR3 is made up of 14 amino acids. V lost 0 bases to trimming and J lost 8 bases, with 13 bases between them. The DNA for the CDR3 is TGTGCCAGCAGTTTATCTTCCGTGTGGGGCGGCTACACCTTC. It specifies CASSLSSVWGGYTF.

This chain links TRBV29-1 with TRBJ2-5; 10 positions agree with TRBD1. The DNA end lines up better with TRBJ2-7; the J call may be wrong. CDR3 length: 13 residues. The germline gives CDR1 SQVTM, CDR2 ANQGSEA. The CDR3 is CSVRTGGGNEQYF. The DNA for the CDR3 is TGCAGCGTTCGGACAGGGGGTGGCAACGAGCAGTACTTC.

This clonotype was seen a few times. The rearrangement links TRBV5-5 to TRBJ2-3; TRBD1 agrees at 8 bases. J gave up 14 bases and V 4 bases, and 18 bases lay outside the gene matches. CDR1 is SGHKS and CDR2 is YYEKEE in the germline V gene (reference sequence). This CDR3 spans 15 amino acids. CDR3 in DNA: TGTGCCAGCAGCACCGGACAGGGCGATTGGAGATACGCGTATTTT. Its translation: CASSTGQGDWRYAYF.

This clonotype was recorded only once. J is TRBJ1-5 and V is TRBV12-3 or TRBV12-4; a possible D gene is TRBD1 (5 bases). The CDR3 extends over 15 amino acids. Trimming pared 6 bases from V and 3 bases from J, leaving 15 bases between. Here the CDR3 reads CASSRGAGYNQPQHF. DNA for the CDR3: TGTGCCAGCAGCCGAGGGGCGGGTTACAATCAGCCCCAGCATTTT.

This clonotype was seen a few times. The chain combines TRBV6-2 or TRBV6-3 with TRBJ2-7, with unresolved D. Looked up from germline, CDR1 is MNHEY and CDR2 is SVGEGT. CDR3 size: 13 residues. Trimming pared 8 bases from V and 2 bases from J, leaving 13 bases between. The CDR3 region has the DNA TGTGCCAGCGGTATCAGCGTCCCCTACGAGCAGTACTTC. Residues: CASGISVPYEQYF.

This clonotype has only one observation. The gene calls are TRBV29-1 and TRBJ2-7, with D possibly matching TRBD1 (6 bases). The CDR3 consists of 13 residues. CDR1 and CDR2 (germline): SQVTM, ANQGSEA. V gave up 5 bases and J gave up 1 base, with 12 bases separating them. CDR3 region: CSVQGRQSYEQYF. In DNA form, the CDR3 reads TGCAGCGTTCAGGGGCGACAATCCTACGAGCAGTACTTC.

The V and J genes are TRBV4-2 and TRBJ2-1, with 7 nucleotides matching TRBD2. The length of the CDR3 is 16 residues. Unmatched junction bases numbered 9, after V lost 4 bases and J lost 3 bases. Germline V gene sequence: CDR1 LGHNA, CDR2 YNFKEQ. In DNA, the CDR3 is TGTGCCAGCAGCCCGTCTAGCGGAACCCTCTACAATGAGCAGTTCTTC. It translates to CASSPSSGTLYNEQFF.

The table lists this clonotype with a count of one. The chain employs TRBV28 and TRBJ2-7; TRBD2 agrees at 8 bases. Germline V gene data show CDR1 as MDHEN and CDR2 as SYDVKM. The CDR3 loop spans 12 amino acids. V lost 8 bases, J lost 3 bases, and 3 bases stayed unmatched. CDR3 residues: CASESGGYEQYF. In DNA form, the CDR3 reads TGTGCCAGCGAAAGCGGGGGCTACGAGCAGTACTTC.

CDR3 residues: CSVSPTRGTQETQYF. In nucleotides, the CDR3 is TGCAGCGTTTCCCCAACTCGAGGGACCCAAGAGACCCAGTACTTC. The rearrangement links TRBV29-1 to TRBJ2-5, with D perhaps TRBD1 or TRBD2 (5 bases each). Germline V gene lookup returns CDR1 SQVTM and CDR2 ANQGSEA. V lost 5 bases and J lost 1, with 17 bases in between. The CDR3 is 15 residues long. Combining the CDR3 with reference TRBV29-1 and TRBJ2-5 gives the whole variable domain SAVISQKPSRDICQRGTSLTIQCQVDSQVTMMFWYRQQPGQSLTLIATANQGSEATYESGFVIDKFPISRPNLTFSTLTVSNMSPEDSSIYLCSVSPTRGTQETQYFGPGTRLLVL.

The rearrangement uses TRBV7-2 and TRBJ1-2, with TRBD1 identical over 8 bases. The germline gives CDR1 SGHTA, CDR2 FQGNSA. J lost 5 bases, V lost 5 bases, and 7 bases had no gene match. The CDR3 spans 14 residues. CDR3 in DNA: TGTGCCAGCAGCCTTACCGGGACAGGATATGGCTACACCTTC. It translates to CASSLTGTGYGYTF.

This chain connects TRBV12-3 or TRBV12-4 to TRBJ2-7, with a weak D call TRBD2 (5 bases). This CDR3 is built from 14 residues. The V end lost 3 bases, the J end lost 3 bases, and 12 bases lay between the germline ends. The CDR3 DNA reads TGTGCCAGCAGTTTTGTCGGGATCGACTACGAGCAGTACTTC. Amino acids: CASSFVGIDYEQYF.

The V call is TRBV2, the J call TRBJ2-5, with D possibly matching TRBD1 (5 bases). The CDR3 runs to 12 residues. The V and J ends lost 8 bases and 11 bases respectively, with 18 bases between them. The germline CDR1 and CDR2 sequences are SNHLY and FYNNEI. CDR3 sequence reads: CASLDSYNEQYF. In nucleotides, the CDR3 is TGTGCCAGCCTTGACAGTTACAATGAGCAGTACTTC.

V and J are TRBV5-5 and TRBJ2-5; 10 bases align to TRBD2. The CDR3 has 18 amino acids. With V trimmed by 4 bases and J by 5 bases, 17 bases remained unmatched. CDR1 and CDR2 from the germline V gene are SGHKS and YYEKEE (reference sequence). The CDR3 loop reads CASSARSSGSWLYETQYF. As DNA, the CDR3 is TGTGCCAGCAGCGCCCGATCTAGCGGGAGCTGGTTATATGAGACCCAGTACTTC.

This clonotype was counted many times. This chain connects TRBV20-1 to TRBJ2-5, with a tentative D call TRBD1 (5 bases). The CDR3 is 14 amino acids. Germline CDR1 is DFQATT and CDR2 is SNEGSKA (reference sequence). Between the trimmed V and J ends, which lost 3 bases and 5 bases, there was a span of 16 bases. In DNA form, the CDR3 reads TGCAGTGCTAGGAACACGGCAGGGAAGGAGACCCAGTACTTC. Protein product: CSARNTAGKETQYF.

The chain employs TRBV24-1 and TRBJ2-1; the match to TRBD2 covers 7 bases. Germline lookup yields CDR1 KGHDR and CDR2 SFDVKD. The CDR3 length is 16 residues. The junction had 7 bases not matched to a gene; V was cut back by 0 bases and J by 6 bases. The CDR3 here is CATSDLRGRASNEQFF. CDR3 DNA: TGTGCCACCAGTGATTTGCGAGGGAGGGCGAGCAATGAGCAGTTCTTC.

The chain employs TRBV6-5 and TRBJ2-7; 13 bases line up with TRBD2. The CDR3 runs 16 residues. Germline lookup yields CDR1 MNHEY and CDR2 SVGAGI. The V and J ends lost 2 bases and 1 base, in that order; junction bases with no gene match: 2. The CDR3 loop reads CASSYGTSGASYEQYF. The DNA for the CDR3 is TGTGCCAGCAGTTACGGGACTAGCGGGGCATCCTACGAGCAGTACTTC.

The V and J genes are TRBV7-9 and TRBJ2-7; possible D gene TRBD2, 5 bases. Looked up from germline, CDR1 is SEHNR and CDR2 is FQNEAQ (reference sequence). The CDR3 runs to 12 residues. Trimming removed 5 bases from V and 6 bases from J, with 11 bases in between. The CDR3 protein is CASSLGLPEQYF. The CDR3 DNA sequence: TGTGCCAGCAGCCTCGGACTCCCCGAGCAGTACTTC.

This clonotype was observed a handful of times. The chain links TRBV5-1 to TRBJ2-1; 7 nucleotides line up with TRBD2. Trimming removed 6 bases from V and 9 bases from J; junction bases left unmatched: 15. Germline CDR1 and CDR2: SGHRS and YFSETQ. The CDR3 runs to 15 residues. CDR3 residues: CASNAGVAGPGEQFF. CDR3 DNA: TGCGCCAGCAATGCGGGAGTAGCGGGCCCGGGTGAGCAGTTCTTC.

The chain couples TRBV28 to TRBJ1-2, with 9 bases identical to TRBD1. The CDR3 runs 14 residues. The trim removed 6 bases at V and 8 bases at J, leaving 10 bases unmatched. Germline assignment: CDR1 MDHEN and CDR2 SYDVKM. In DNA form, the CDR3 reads TGTGCCAGCAGCTTGACAGGGGGGGATGGGGGCTACACCTTC. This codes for CASSLTGGDGGYTF.

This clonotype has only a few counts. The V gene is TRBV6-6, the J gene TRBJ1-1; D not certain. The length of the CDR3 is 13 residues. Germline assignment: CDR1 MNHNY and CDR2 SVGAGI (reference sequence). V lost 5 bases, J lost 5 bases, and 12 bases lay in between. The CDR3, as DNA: TGTGCCAGCAGTGCCCTGGGAAGGACTGAAGCTTTCTTT. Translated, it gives CASSALGRTEAFF.